This TCR beta chain was recovered during a study of blood T cell repertoires in COVID-19 (TCRdb year 2020). With respect to the entire study: Samples from collaborators originated in the United States, Italy and Spain and spanned both the acute and convalescent phases of COVID-19. The repertoires were released in a freely available public database intended as a resource for research on the immune response to SARS-CoV-2. The prospective study material was composed of cDNA or gDNA derived from T cells, B-cell-depleted T cells, or PBMCs. The sample metadata nearly always contained a de-identified subject ID, COVID-19 status, age in years and sex. The dataset comprised deeply sampled blood TCRbeta repertoires from subjects exposed to, actively infected with, or recovered from COVID-19. Where HLA class I and class II types were available, the types were taken from metadata supplied by the sample provider, not from assay-based typing. Samples were obtained from the ongoing ImmuneRACE study (first 160 participants) and from 1,254 subjects provided by 6 global collaborators. Overall study outcomes, separate from this receptor: Clinical and demographic metadata were provided uncurated, with the amount varying by source and participant.

TCRbeta CDR3 regions were amplified from genomic DNA using the immunoSEQ Assay, a bias-controlled multiplex PCR. In the paper's pipeline: The number of nucleated cells in each sample was estimated by amplification of reference gene primers within the assay. Sequence reads were collapsed and filtered to measure the absolute abundance of every unique TCRbeta CDR3 rearrangement. For each sample, productive Simpson clonality was calculated by taking the square root of Simpson's diversity index across productive rearrangements. TCRdb re-hosts the immuneACCESS table, in-frame sequences only. Its copies lack some clones; in the studies checked, an unresolved V gene accounts for under half of them, and the cause for the rest is not known. D and trimming come from the DNA, and the V and J calls and clone size come from that table. The sample has more than 300,000 clones on record, 80% to 90% of them singletons. The top ten clones comprise more than 9% of the sample.

As concerns this clone: Its antigen remains unidentified. No much larger clone is present one base from it, and per-base qualities are unavailable.

One collaborating source in Seattle enrolled patients during active infection and followed them longitudinally through the course of disease. Whole blood was collected in K2EDTA tubes by collaborating institutions according to the institutions' own protocols. For TCRbeta analysis, collaborator samples were shipped as frozen whole blood, as isolated PBMCs, or as DNA extracted from either sample type. The material sequenced was peripheral blood. The sequence was obtained from a woman in her twenties or thirties with COVID-19, enrolled during active disease.

The DNA sequence reads TGTGCCAGCAGCTTAGCAGGACTAGCGGGAGGAGATACGCAGTATTTT. Its translation is CASSLAGLAGGDTQYF. This sequence uses TRBV7-2 and TRBJ2-3; TRBD2 fits 14 bases in the junction. Sequences SGHTA (CDR1) and FQGNSA (CDR2) are obtained from the germline V gene. The CDR3 runs 16 residues from the cysteine to the phenylalanine. Just the 48-base CDR3 DNA is kept, in frame starting at base 1. V has 0 bases trimmed and J has 5 bases trimmed; junction bases matching no gene number 1. Reference TRBV7-2 and TRBJ2-3 genes cover what lies past the CDR3, so the full variable domain is GAGVSQSPSNKVTEKGKDVELRCDPISGHTALYWYRQSLGQGLEFLIYFQGNSAPDKSGLPSDRFSAERTGGSVSTLTIQRTQQEDSAVYLCASSLAGLAGGDTQYFGPGTRLTVL.